This TCR beta chain was sequenced for a study of beta chain features in type 1 diabetes. Per the germline V gene, CDR1 is SGHDT and CDR2 is YYEEEE. This CDR3 region has 14 residues. Trimming removed 1 base at V and 10 bases at J, with 12 bases between. Sequencing targeted expressed TCRB transcripts, as all isolated RNA had been reverse transcribed. Profiled with immunoSEQ multiplex PCR; TCRdb holds only in-frame clones, not every one. The sample shows some 240,000 clones, around 15% of them seen only once. The sample holds a few counts of this clone. Its cognate antigen is unknown. CD45RO/CCR7/CD25/CD127/CD95/CD27 separated CD4+ naive, central memory, regulatory and stem cell-like memory cells by sorting. Findings and caveats of the study: There was a moderate but significant shortening of TCRB CDR3s in all four CD4+ subsets of Type 1 diabetes patients. The study found fewer insertions and more deletions at VDJ junctions in type 1 diabetes patients.

Input material: naive CD4+ T cells from blood. This TCR derives from a man aged 25-40 years with type 1 diabetes. The chain has TRBV5-6 and TRBJ1-6; no definite D call. The CDR3 spells CASSLSSVESPLHF. CDR3 bases: TGTGCCAGCAGCTTGTCCAGCGTGGAGTCACCCCTCCACTTT.